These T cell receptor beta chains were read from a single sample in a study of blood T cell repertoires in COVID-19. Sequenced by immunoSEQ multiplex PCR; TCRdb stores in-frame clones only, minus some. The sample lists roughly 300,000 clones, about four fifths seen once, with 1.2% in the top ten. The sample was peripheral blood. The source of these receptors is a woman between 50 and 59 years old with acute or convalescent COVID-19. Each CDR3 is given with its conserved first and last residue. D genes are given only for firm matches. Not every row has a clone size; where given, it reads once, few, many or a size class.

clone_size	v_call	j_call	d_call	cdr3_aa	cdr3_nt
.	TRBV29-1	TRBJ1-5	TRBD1	CSVKTGGLSNQPQHF	TGCAGCGTTAAAACAGGGGGCCTTAGCAATCAGCCCCAGCATTTT
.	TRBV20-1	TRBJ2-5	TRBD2	CSASLSGRRETQYF	TGCAGTGCTAGTCTTAGCGGGAGGCGAGAGACCCAGTACTTC
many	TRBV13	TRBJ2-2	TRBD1	CASSLRQGRGTGELFF	TGTGCCAGCAGCTTACGACAGGGTCGCGGCACCGGGGAGCTGTTTTTT
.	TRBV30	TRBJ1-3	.	CAWSKGLSGNTIYF	TGTGCCTGGAGTAAAGGACTCTCTGGAAACACCATATATTTT
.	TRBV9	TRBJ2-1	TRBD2	CASSGRTSGMYNEQFF	TGTGCCAGCAGCGGCAGGACTAGCGGGATGTACAATGAGCAGTTCTTC
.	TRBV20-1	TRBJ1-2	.	CSARAGPERF	TGCAGTGCTAGAGCCGGGCCCGAGCGGTTC
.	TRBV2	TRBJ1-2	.	CASSGTDSANYGYTF	TGTGCCAGCAGTGGGACAGATTCAGCTAACTATGGCTACACCTTC
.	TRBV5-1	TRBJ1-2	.	CASRQTQGSNYGYTF	TGCGCCAGCAGACAAACACAGGGATCTAACTATGGCTACACCTTC
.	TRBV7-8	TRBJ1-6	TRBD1	CASSRDRNSPLHF	TGTGCCAGCAGCAGGGACAGGAATTCACCCCTCCACTTT
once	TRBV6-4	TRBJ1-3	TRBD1	CASSPGQPFSGNTIYF	TGTGCCAGCAGTCCGGGACAGCCTTTCTCTGGAAACACCATATATTTT
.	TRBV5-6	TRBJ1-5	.	CASSQGPLGVQPQHF	TGTGCCAGCAGCCAGGGTCCTTTAGGGGTTCAGCCCCAGCATTTT
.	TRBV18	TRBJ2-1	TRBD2	CASSPTRDSGSVEQFF	TGTGCCAGCTCACCGACCCGTGATAGCGGGAGTGTTGAGCAGTTCTTC
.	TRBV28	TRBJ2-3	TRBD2	CASSLRPSGSRDTQYF	TGTGCCAGCAGTTTGCGGCCTAGCGGGAGCAGGGATACGCAGTATTTT
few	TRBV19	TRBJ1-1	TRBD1	CASSVGTALRTEAFF	TGTGCCAGTAGTGTGGGGACAGCCCTGAGGACTGAAGCTTTCTTT
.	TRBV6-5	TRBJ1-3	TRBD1	CASGQGSGNTIYF	TGTGCCAGCGGACAGGGATCTGGAAACACCATATATTTT
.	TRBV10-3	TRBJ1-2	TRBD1	CAISEPDRGDGYTF	TGTGCCATCAGTGAGCCTGACAGGGGGGATGGCTACACCTTC
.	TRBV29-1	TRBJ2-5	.	CSVDGGSGQETQYF	TGCAGCGTTGACGGGGGATCGGGCCAAGAGACCCAGTACTTC